This T cell receptor beta chain was identified in a study of blood T cell repertoires in COVID-19. Study-level background: Italy, Spain and the United States were the sources of the convalescent and acute COVID-19 samples. From T cells, B-cell-depleted T cells, or PBMCs came the material, which was cDNA or gDNA.

Per the study methods: Amplification with reference gene primers provided the estimates of nucleated cell counts. This table comes from immunoSEQ multiplex PCR, and its TCRdb copy is limited to in-frame clones, with some not included. D and trimming were read from the DNA, whereas the V and J calls and clone size are those reported in that table. Of approximately 150,000 clones listed, around nine tenths are singletons. The CDR3 runs 14 residues. Between the trimmed V and J ends, which lost 1 base and 5 bases, there was a span of 11 bases. Material for sequencing was peripheral blood. The rearrangement uses TRBV23-1 and TRBJ1-2, with a weak D call TRBD1 (5 bases). Being an ORF, TRBV23-1 has a function that is uncertain. This clonotype originated in a woman aged 50 to 65 with active or convalescent COVID-19. In DNA form, the CDR3 reads TGCGCCAGCAGTCAATTTGACAGAGTGTATGGCTACACCTTC. It encodes CASSQFDRVYGYTF.